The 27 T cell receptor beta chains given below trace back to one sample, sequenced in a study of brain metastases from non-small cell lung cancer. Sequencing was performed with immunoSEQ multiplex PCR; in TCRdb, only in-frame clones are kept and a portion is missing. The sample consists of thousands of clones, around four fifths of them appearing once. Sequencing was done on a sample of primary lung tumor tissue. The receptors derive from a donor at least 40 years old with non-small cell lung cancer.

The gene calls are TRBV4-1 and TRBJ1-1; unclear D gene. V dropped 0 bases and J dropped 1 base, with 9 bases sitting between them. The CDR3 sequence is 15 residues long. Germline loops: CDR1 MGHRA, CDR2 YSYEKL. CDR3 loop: CASSQDPLGNTEAFF. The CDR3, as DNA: TGCGCCAGCAGCCAAGACCCCTTAGGGAACACTGAAGCTTTCTTT.

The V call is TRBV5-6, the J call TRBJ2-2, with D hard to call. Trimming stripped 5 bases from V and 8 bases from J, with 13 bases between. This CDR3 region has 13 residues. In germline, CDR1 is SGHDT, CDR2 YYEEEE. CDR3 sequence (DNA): TGTGCCAGCAGACCCTGGGATCCGGGGGAGCTGTTTTTT. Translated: CASRPWDPGELFF. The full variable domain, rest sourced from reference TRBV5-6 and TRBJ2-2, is DAGVTQSPTHLIKTRGQQVTLRCSPKSGHDTVSWYQQALGQGPQFIFQYYEEEERQRGNFPDRFSGHQFPNYSSELNVNALLLGDSALYLCASRPWDPGELFFGEGSRLTVL.

CDR3 protein: CASSLNFNYGYTF. The CDR3 DNA reads as TGTGCCAGCAGCCTTAATTTTAACTATGGCTACACCTTC. The rearrangement uses TRBV3-1 (or the pseudogene TRBV3-2) and TRBJ1-2; D not resolved. CDR3 length: 13 amino acids. CDR1 is LGHDT and CDR2 is YNNKEL in the germline V gene (reference sequence). Trimming took 4 bases from V and 1 from J, leaving 7 bases between them.

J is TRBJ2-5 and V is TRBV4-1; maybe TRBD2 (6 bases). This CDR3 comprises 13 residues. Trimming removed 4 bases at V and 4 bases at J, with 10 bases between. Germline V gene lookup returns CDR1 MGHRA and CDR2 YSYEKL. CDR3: CASSPAGLETQYF. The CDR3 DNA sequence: TGCGCCAGCAGCCCAGCGGGCTTAGAGACCCAGTACTTC.

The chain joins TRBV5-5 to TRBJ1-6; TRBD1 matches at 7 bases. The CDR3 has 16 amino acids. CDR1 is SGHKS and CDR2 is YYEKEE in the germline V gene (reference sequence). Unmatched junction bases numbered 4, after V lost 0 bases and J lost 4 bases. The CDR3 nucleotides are TGTGCCAGCAGCTTGGACGCGGGACAGTATAATTCACCCCTCCACTTT. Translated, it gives CASSLDAGQYNSPLHF.

This CDR3 is CASSLDIQETQYF. CDR3 coding DNA: TGTGCCAGCAGCTTGGACATTCAAGAGACCCAGTACTTC. This rearrangement joins TRBV5-5 to TRBJ2-5, with D hard to call. Germline V gene lookup returns CDR1 SGHKS and CDR2 YYEKEE (reference sequence). This CDR3 region has 13 residues. Trimming shortened V by 0 bases and J by 2 bases, and 5 bases separated the two germline ends.

CDR3: CASSQRTGLAGANVLTF. The CDR3 DNA follows: TGCGCCAGCAGCCAGAGGACAGGGCTAGCCGGGGCCAACGTCCTGACTTTC. The genes are TRBV4-1 and TRBJ2-6, with 8 bases lining up with TRBD1. The CDR3 spans 17 residues. CDR1 and CDR2 (germline): MGHRA, YSYEKL. The junction had 8 bases not matched to a gene; V was cut back by 3 bases and J by 4 bases.

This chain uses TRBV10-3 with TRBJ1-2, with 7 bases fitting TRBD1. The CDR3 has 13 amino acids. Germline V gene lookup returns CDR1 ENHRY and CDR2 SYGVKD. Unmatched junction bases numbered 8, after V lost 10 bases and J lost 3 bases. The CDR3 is CANKQGSDYGYTF. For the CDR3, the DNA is TGTGCCAACAAACAGGGGAGCGACTATGGCTACACCTTC.

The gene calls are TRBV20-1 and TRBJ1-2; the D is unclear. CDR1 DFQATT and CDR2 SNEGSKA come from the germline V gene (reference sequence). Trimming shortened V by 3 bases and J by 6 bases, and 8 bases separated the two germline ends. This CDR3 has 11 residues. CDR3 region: CSASVDDGYTF. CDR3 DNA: TGCAGTGCTAGTGTGGATGATGGCTACACCTTC.

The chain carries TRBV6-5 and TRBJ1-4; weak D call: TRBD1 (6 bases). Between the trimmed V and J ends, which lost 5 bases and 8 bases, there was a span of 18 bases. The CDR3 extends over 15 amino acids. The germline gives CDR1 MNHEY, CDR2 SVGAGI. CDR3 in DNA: TGTGCCAGCAGTCTCCGCGGGGGCCCGGGCGAAAAACTGTTTTTT. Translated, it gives CASSLRGGPGEKLFF.

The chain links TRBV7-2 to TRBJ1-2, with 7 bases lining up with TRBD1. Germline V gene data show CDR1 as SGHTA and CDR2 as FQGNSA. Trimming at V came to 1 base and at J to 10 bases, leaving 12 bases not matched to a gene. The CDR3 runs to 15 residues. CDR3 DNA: TGTGCCAGCAGCTTAGACAACAGGGGTTCGGGAGACTACACCTTC. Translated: CASSLDNRGSGDYTF.

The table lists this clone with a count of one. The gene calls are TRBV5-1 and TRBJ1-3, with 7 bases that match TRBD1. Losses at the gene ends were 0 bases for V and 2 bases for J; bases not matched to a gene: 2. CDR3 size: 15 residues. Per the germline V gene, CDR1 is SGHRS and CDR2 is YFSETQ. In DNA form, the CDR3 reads TGCGCCAGCAGCTTGGACAGGGGTGCTGGAAACACCATATATTTT. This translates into CASSLDRGAGNTIYF.

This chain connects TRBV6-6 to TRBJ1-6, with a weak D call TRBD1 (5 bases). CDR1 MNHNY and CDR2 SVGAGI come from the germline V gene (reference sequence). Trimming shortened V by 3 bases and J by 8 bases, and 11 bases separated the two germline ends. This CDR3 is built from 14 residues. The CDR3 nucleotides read TGTGCCAGCAGTTATCAGGGCCCGGATTCACCCCTCCACTTT. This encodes CASSYQGPDSPLHF.

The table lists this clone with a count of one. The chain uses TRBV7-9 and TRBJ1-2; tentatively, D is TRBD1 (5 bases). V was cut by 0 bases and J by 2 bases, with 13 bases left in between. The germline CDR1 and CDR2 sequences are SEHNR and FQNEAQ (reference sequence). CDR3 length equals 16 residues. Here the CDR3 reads CASSLAAGRRNYGYTF. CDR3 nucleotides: TGTGCCAGCAGCTTAGCGGCGGGACGGCGGAACTATGGCTACACCTTC.

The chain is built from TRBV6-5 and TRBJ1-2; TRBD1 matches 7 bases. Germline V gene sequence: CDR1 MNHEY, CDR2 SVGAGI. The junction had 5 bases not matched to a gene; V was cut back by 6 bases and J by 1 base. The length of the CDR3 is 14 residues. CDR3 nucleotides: TGTGCCAGCAGAAAGTGGGACAGTAACTATGGCTACACCTTC. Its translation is CASRKWDSNYGYTF.

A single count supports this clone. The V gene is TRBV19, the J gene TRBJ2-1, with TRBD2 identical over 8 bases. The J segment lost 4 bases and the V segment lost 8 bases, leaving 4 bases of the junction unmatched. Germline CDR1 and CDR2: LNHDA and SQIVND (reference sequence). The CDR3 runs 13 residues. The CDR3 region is CASLERGYNEQFF. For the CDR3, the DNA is TGTGCCAGTCTGGAGCGGGGGTACAATGAGCAGTTCTTC.

DNA of the CDR3: TGTGCCAGCAGCGCGGGACTAGTATTTCTCAATGAGCAGTTCTTC. Protein product: CASSAGLVFLNEQFF. The gene calls are TRBV3-1 (or the pseudogene TRBV3-2) and TRBJ2-1; TRBD2 matches 8 bases. Germline CDR1 is LGHDT and CDR2 is YNNKEL (reference sequence). V was pared by 5 bases and J by 6 bases, with 9 bases of the junction left unmatched. The CDR3 totals 15 residues.

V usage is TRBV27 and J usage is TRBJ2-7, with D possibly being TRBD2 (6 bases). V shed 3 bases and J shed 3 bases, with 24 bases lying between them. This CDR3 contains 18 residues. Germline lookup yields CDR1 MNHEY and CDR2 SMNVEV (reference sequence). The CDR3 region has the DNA TGTGCCAGCAGTTTTGGCCTCCCTATATCGGGAGCGATCTACGAGCAGTACTTC. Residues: CASSFGLPISGAIYEQYF.

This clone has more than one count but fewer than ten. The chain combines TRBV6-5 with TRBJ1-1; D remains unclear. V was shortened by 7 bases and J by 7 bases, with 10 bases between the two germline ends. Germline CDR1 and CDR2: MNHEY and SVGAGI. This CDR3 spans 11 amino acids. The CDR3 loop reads CASKWADEAFF. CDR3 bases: TGTGCCAGCAAGTGGGCCGATGAAGCTTTCTTT.

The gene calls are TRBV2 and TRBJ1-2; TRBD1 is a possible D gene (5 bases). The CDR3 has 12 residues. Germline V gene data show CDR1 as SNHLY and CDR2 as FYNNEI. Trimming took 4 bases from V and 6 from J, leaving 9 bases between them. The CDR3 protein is CASSVGGDGYTF. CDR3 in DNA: TGTGCCAGCAGTGTTGGGGGAGATGGCTACACCTTC.

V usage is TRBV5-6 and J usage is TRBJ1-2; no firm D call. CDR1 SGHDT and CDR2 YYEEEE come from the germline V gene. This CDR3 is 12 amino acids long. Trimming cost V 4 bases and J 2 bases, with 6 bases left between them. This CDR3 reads CASSGSNYGYTF. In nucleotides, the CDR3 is TGTGCCAGCAGCGGATCGAACTATGGCTACACCTTC.

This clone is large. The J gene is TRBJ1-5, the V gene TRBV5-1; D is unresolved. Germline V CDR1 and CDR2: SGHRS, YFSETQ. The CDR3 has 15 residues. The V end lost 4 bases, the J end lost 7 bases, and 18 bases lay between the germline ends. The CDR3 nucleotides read TGCGCCAGCAGCCTCGATGGTAGTCGGCGGCAGCCCCAGCATTTT. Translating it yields CASSLDGSRRQPQHF.

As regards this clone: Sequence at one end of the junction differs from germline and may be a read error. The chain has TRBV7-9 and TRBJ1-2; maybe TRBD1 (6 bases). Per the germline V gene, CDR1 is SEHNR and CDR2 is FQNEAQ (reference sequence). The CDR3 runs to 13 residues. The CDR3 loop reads CANSLQGNYGYTF. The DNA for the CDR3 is TGTGCCAACAGCTTACAGGGCAACTATGGCTACACCTTC.

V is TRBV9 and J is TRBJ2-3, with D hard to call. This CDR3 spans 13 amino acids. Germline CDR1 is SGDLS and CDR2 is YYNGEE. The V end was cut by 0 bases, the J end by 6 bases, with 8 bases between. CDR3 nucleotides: TGTGCCAGCAGCGTAGACCAACCGGATACGCAGTATTTT. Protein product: CASSVDQPDTQYF.

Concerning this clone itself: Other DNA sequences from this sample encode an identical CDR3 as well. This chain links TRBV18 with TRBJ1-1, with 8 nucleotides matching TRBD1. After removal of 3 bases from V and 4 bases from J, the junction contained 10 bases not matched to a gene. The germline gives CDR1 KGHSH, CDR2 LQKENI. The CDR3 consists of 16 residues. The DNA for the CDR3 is TGTGCCAGCTCACCGCTGATGACAGGGGACCCCACTGAAGCTTTCTTT. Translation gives CASSPLMTGDPTEAFF.

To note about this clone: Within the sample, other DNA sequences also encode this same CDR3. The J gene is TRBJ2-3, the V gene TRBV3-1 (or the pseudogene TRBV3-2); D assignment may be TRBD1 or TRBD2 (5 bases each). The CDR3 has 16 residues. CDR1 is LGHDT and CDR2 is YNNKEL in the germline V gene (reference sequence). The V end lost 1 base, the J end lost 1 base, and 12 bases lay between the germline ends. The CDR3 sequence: CASSQGTLGGTDTQYF. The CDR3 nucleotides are TGTGCCAGCAGCCAAGGAACACTAGGGGGCACAGATACGCAGTATTTT.

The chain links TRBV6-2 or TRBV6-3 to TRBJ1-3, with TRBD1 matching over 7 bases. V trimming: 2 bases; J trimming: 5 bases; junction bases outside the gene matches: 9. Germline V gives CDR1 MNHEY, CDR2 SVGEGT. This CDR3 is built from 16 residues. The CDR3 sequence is CASSYPRGSRRNTIYF. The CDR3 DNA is TGTGCCAGCAGTTACCCCAGGGGGAGTAGAAGAAACACCATATATTTT.